The 8 T cell receptor beta chains in this list originate from one sample, sequenced in a study of cytomegalovirus exposure and HLA in healthy donors. Amplification used 60 Vbeta primers and 13 Jbeta primers. Method: immunoSEQ multiplex PCR; TCRdb's copy keeps in-frame clones and lacks some. The sample has 100,000 to 150,000 clones; 65% to 90% are singletons. The sequenced material came from PBMCs. The receptors shown here come from a girl aged 2-10 years in good health and CMV-seronegative.

This clone was counted only a few times. The chain has TRBV19 and TRBJ1-1, with D possibly TRBD1 on 5 matching bases. The V gene lost 8 bases and the J gene lost 0 bases, with 16 bases spanning the gap. Looked up from germline, CDR1 is LNHDA and CDR2 is SQIVND (reference sequence). CDR3 length: 15 amino acids. The CDR3 region has the DNA TGTGCCAGTGGGATAGGTACGGGGGTGAACACTGAAGCTTTCTTT. It specifies CASGIGTGVNTEAFF.

The chain joins TRBV27 to TRBJ1-5, with 10 bases matching TRBD1. After removal of 5 bases from V and 6 bases from J, the junction contained 4 bases not matched to a gene. In germline, CDR1 is MNHEY, CDR2 SMNVEV (reference sequence). The CDR3 loop spans 14 amino acids. The CDR3 reads CASSPGQGSQPQHF. CDR3 sequence (DNA): TGTGCCAGCAGTCCGGGACAGGGGAGTCAGCCCCAGCATTTT.

V is TRBV18 and J is TRBJ2-1; D is undetermined. V gave up 6 bases and J gave up 15 bases, with 33 bases separating them. CDR3 size: 17 residues. Looked up from germline, CDR1 is KGHSH and CDR2 is LQKENI. The CDR3 loop reads CASSRSEEMILDGSWFF. In DNA, the CDR3 is TGTGCCAGCTCTCGAAGCGAAGAGATGATCCTCGACGGGTCGTGGTTCTTC.

This clone was counted only a few times. The rearrangement links TRBV10-1 to TRBJ1-4; D unclear. V lost 0 bases, J lost 3 bases, and 11 bases lay in between. This CDR3 region has 16 residues. Germline loops: CDR1 WNHNN, CDR2 SYGVQD (reference sequence). DNA for the CDR3: TGCGCCAGCAGTGAGTCTCATAGAGGGTCTAATGAAAAACTGTTTTTT. Translating gives CASSESHRGSNEKLFF.

The rearrangement links TRBV20-1 to TRBJ2-3; no reliable D call. Germline-derived CDR1 and CDR2 are DFQATT and SNEGSKA (reference sequence). The CDR3 contains 11 residues. V lost 6 bases and J lost 4, with 8 bases in between. The DNA of the CDR3 is TGCAGTGCCGAAACGGCAGATACGCAGTATTTT. It translates to CSAETADTQYF.

The rearrangement uses TRBV15 and TRBJ2-1; TRBD1 aligns across 11 bases. The J segment lost 12 bases and the V segment lost 0 bases, leaving 10 bases of the junction unmatched. The CDR3 spans 16 residues. Germline loops: CDR1 LNHNV, CDR2 YYDKDF (reference sequence). The CDR3 nucleotides are TGTGCCACCAGCAGAGATCGCGGACAGGGGGCAGGGGTGCAGTTCTTC. Its translation: CATSRDRGQGAGVQFF.

This chain connects TRBV6-5 to TRBJ2-3; D unclear. Germline CDR1 MNHEY, CDR2 SVGAGI. Trimming took off 8 bases at V and 6 bases at J, with 9 bases between the two ends. The CDR3 consists of 11 residues. The DNA of the CDR3 is TGTGCCAGCGGAGTCTACGATACGCAGTATTTT. Translation gives CASGVYDTQYF.

The chain joins TRBV6-5 to TRBJ2-5; the match to TRBD2 covers 7 bases. The CDR3 is 15 residues long. The germline CDR1 and CDR2 sequences are MNHEY and SVGAGI. J lost 2 bases, V lost 2 bases, and 5 bases had no gene match. CDR3 sequence (DNA): TGTGCCAGCAGTTACCGCAGGGAGGGTCAAGAGACCCAGTACTTC. This gives the protein CASSYRREGQETQYF.